These 11 T cell receptor beta chains were sequenced from one sample in a study of blood T cell repertoires in COVID-19. TCRdb keeps only in-frame clones here, not all; method: immunoSEQ multiplex PCR. In the table there are under 200,000 clones, roughly nine tenths of which are singletons. The source material was peripheral blood. All receptors come from a man in his sixties or seventies with active or convalescent COVID-19.

The table lists this clone with a count of one. The V call is TRBV6-2 or TRBV6-3, the J call TRBJ2-2, with 13 bases that match TRBD2. V lost 5 bases and J lost 7; bases outside the gene matches: 13. CDR1 and CDR2 from the germline V gene are MNHEY and SVGEGT. This CDR3 comprises 18 residues. CDR3 nucleotides: TGTGCCAGCAGTCTCCGATCAGGACTAGCGGGAGTGATCGGGGAGCTGTTTTTT. Translation: CASSLRSGLAGVIGELFF.

Note on this clone: In this CDR3 the conserved last residue, phenylalanine or tryptophan, is missing, so a read error is likely. The limits of the CDR3 on the DNA are not certain, so only TCRdb's listed CDR3 is given. This chain joins TRBV18 and TRBJ2-3; the listed D gene, TRBD1, was not tested against the DNA. The CDR3 is 8 residues long, ends included. Per germline, CDR1 KGHSH and CDR2 LQKENI. CDR3 sequence reads: CASSPPGQ.

The chain has TRBV5-1 and TRBJ2-1, with 7 bases identical to TRBD1. There are 14 residues in the CDR3. Unmatched junction bases numbered 10, after V lost 8 bases and J lost 5 bases. The V gene's germline CDR1 is SGHRS and CDR2 YFSETQ. The CDR3 loop is CASTTGTANNEQFF. For the CDR3, the DNA is TGCGCCAGTACCACTGGGACAGCGAACAATGAGCAGTTCTTC.

This rearrangement joins TRBV5-5 to TRBJ1-3, with 8 positions matching TRBD1. This CDR3 is built from 16 residues. CDR1 is SGHKS, CDR2 YYEKEE, per germline (reference sequence). Germline trimming cut 0 bases from V and 4 bases from J; bases unmatched to any gene: 6. CDR3: CASSLVGQGTGNTIYF. The DNA for the CDR3 is TGTGCCAGCAGCTTGGTAGGACAGGGAACAGGAAACACCATATATTTT.

The CDR3 reads CASSVTSGGAKQETQYF. CDR3 bases: TGTGCCAGCAGCGTAACTAGCGGGGGGGCCAAGCAAGAGACCCAGTACTTC. V gene TRBV7-2 combines with J gene TRBJ2-5; 13 nucleotides agree with TRBD2. V lost 5 bases, J lost 2 bases, and 8 bases stayed unmatched. This CDR3 is built from 17 residues. Germline V lookup: CDR1 SGHTA, CDR2 FQGNSA.

The chain uses TRBV5-6 and TRBJ2-1; 9 positions agree with TRBD1. CDR1 is SGHDT and CDR2 is YYEEEE in the germline V gene. This CDR3 has 16 amino acids. The junction had 9 bases not matched to a gene; V was cut back by 0 bases and J by 8 bases. The CDR3 protein is CASSLGGTGWADEQFF. The CDR3 nucleotides read TGTGCCAGCAGCTTGGGTGGGACAGGGTGGGCTGATGAGCAGTTCTTC. Drawing the rest from reference TRBV5-6 and TRBJ2-1, the complete variable domain is DAGVTQSPTHLIKTRGQQVTLRCSPKSGHDTVSWYQQALGQGPQFIFQYYEEEERQRGNFPDRFSGHQFPNYSSELNVNALLLGDSALYLCASSLGGTGWADEQFFGPGTRLTVL.

The V and J genes are TRBV5-5 and TRBJ2-2; tentative D call: TRBD2 (5 bases). Per germline, CDR1 SGHKS and CDR2 YYEKEE (reference sequence). With 1 base removed from V and 2 bases from J, the gap between germline ends came to 15 bases. CDR3 length equals 17 residues. The CDR3 nucleotides read TGTGCCAGCAGCTTGTCTCAGCGGCCAGCCAACACCGGGGAGCTGTTTTTT. Protein product: CASSLSQRPANTGELFF.

This chain uses TRBV7-2 with TRBJ1-2, with TRBD1 matching 7 bases. Germline CDR1 and CDR2: SGHTA and FQGNSA. V shed 5 bases and J 1 base; nucleotides not matched to a gene: 7. The CDR3 length is 15 residues. The DNA for the CDR3 is TGTGCCAGCAGCCCCCGGACAGGCCTTAACTATGGCTACACCTTC. This gives the protein CASSPRTGLNYGYTF.

The chain joins TRBV18 to TRBJ2-7, with 7 bases aligning to TRBD1. Germline CDR1 and CDR2: KGHSH and LQKENI. The ends lost 8 bases at V and 4 bases at J; junction bases unmatched: 5. The length of the CDR3 is 12 residues. In DNA, the CDR3 is TGTGCCAGCCGTGGACAGGTTTACGAGCAGTACTTC. As protein: CASRGQVYEQYF. Based on the CDR3 plus reference TRBV18 and TRBJ2-7, the full variable domain is NAGVMQNPRHLVRRRGQEARLRCSPMKGHSHVYWYRQLPEEGLKFMVYLQKENIIDESGMPKERFSAEFPKEGPSILRIQQVVRGDSAAYFCASRGQVYEQYFGPGTRLTVT.

The V gene is TRBV7-9, the J gene TRBJ2-1; maybe TRBD1 (6 bases). Germline lookup yields CDR1 SEHNR and CDR2 FQNEAQ (reference sequence). The CDR3 runs 12 residues. V gave up 5 bases and J gave up 7 bases, with 9 bases separating them. CDR3 bases: TGTGCCAGCAGCCCAGGGGCAAATGAGCAGTTCTTC. This sequence encodes CASSPGANEQFF.

The chain joins TRBV20-1 to TRBJ1-2, with TRBD1 matching 7 bases. Per germline, CDR1 DFQATT and CDR2 SNEGSKA (reference sequence). The CDR3 has 15 amino acids. V was pared by 3 bases and J by 8 bases, with 15 bases of the junction left unmatched. For the CDR3, the DNA is TGCAGTGCTAGTGGTGGGTGGACAGGCATCGGGGGCTACACCTTC. It specifies CSASGGWTGIGGYTF.